The entry below gives a single T cell receptor beta chain sequence along with its context. The antigen remains unidentified. This sample stems from a study of cytotoxic CD8 clonotypes in ibrutinib-treated CLL. Study-wide background: On average, each sample had roughly 260,000 productive templates and about 89,000 productive rearrangements.

General study findings and limits: Clonality increased at ibrutinib response and stayed stable in sustained remission. At progression, however, it fell back toward baseline. In comparison with age-matched healthy donors, baseline clonality was higher and tracked circulating CD8+ T-cell counts.

The method was immunoSEQ multiplex PCR; TCRdb's version includes in-frame clones alone and lacks a portion of them. The sample includes 130,000 to 150,000 clones, about 80% seen only once; the top ten take over 10%. This CDR3 comprises 14 residues. Germline values: CDR1 SGDLS, CDR2 YYNGEE. Trimming stripped 4 bases from V and 2 bases from J, with 12 bases between. This receptor was identified in a human donor with chronic lymphocytic leukemia. The sequencing used PBMCs, collected after 12 months of ibrutinib treatment. The chain combines TRBV9 with TRBJ1-1; D is perhaps TRBD1 (5 bases). Written as DNA, the CDR3 is TGTGCCAGCAGCCAGGGCTCAAAAAACACTGAAGCTTTCTTT. This translates into CASSQGSKNTEAFF.